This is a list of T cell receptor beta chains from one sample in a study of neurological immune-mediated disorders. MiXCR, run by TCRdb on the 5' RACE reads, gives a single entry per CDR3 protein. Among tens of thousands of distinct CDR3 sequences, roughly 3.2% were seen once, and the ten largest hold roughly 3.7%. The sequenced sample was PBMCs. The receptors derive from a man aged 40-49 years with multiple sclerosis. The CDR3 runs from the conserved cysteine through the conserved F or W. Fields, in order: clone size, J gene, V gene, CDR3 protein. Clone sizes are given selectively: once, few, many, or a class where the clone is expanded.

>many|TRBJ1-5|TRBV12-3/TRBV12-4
CASNDRTGFNQPQHF
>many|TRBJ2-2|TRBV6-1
CASSELGTVAGELFF
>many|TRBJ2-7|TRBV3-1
CASSQEMARGYEQYF
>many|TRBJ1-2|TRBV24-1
CATSDLSSGGGGYTF
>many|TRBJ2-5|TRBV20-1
CSAFRGGASETQYF
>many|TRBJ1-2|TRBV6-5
CASSYDRDSNYGYTF
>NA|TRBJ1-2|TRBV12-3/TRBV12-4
CASSEQGDYGYTF
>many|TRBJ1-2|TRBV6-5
CASSYQGGVYGYTF
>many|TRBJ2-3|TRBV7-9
CASSLPHRLAGLSDTQYF
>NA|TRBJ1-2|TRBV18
CASSPQPPKANYGYTF
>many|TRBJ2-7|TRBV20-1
CSALDSGSSYEQYF
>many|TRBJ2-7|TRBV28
CASSGPGGSYEQYF
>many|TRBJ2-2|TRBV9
CASSLHPGTGMAGELFF
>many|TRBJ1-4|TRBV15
CATSRTTGVNEKLFF
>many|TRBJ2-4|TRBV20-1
CSARAGAKNIQYF
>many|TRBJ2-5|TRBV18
CASSANRGQETQYF
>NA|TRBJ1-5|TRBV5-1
CASRYGEGFNQPQHF
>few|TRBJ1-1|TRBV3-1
CASSLTPGLKAFF
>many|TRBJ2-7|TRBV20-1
CSAGNIEQYF
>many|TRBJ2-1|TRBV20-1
CSAVWGRGPYNEQFF
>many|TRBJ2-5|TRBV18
CASSAREGGQYF
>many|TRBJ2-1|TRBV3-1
CASSRGVGWNNEQFF
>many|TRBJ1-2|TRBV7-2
CASSLGQGYGYTF
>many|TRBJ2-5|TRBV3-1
CASSQEVAAREYF
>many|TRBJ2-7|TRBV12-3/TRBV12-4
CASSHTRQGDSYEQYF
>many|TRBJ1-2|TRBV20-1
CSARAQGKSGYTF
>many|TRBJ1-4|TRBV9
CASSPEGVENEKLFF
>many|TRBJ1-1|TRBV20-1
CSARKDRQAFF
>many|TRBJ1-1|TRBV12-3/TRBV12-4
CASSLGAFREAFF
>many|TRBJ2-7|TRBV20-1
CSAGRQADTYEQYF
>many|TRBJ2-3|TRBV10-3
CDISTGADTQYF
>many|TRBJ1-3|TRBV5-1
CASSTSGQGGNTIYF
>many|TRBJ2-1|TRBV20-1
CSARLLAGTYNEQFF
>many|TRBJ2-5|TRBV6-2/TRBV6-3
CASSWGAEETQYF
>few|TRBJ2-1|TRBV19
CASSNVRQAGYDEQFF
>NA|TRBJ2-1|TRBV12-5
CASGLSLDAIHEQFF
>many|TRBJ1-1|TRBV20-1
CSASEEMNTEAFF
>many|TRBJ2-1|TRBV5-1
CASSSTGGTYNEQFF
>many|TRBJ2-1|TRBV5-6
CASRSEHNEQFF
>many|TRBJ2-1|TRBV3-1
CASSQETSGRAAREQFF
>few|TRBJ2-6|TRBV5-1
CASSLAGSGAKVLTF
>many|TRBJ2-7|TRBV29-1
CSVGTGQGHEQYF
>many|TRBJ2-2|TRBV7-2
CASSPRTVGDLDTGELFF
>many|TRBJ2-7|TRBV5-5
CASSLGTVVGEQYF
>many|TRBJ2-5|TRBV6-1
CASSDTGKGLETQYF
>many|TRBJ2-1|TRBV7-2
CASSLGVTIEQFF
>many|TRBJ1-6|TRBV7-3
CASSHGTADNSPLHF
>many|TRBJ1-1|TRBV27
CASSLPGSTEAFF
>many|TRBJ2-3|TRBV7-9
CASTPRGLGDTDTQYF
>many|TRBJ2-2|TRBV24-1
CATSDSRTGELFF
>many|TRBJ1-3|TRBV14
CASSLPASGNTIYF
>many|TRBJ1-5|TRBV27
CASSVGTYGPQHF
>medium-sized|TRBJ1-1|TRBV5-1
CASNPGGPTEAFF
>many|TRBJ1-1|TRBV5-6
CASTIQGTGRFRAFF